The present T cell receptor (beta chain) was sequenced within a study of T-cell memory formation after mild COVID-19. Overall study: Largely donor-specific TCR clusters were found. Study conclusions and caveats: In pre-infection memory, a portion of responding clones appeared, which suggested that cross-reactive memory joined. Clones that contracted clustered mainly in CM and EM if CD4+ and in EMRA if CD8+.

TCRdb reprocessed the 5' RACE reads with MiXCR, giving one entry per CDR3 protein. The sample includes over 450,000 distinct CDR3 sequences, roughly 20% of them seen just once. This CDR3 comprises 14 residues. The germline CDR1 and CDR2 sequences are KGHDR and SFDVKD. Trimming removed 2 bases at V and 0 bases at J, with 7 bases between. Concerning this clonotype itself: The antigen is undetermined.

What was sequenced was PBMCs or a T cell subset sorted from them (not recorded which). The chain couples TRBV24-1 to TRBJ2-7; D perhaps matches TRBD1 (5 bases). This TCR derives from an adult woman who had mild COVID-19 (a few samples of this study predate the infection). Cell type and time point are not known. CDR3 sequence reads: CATSDSGNSYEQYF. The CDR3 DNA reads as TGTGCCACCAGTGATTCAGGGAACTCCTACGAGCAGTACTTC.